The 11 T cell receptor beta chains given below trace back to one sample, sequenced in a study of beta chain features in type 1 diabetes. All of the isolated RNA was reverse transcribed, so expressed TCRB transcripts were sequenced. Clones were sequenced by immunoSEQ multiplex PCR, and TCRdb holds only the in-frame ones, with some missing. In the table there are fewer than 150,000 clones, less than 8.5% of which are singletons. The specimen sequenced was central memory CD4+ T cells from blood. These receptors originate from a woman in her twenties or thirties in good health.

This clone was seen only a few times. As DNA, the CDR3 is TGTGCCAGCAGCGTAGACCCCACCGGGACTCCGTACTTC. It translates to CASSVDPTGTPYF. The chain couples TRBV9 to TRBJ2-5, with a weak D call TRBD2 (6 bases). The CDR3 consists of 13 residues. Deletions cut 0 bases from V and 13 bases from J, with 16 bases between. The germline V gene has CDR1 SGDLS and CDR2 YYNGEE.

CDR3 in amino acids: CASSQDSLWETQYF. CDR3 nucleotide sequence: TGCGCCAGCAGCCAAGATAGTCTCTGGGAGACCCAGTACTTC. This sequence joins TRBV4-1 and TRBJ2-5; D is undetermined. From germline, CDR1 is MGHRA and CDR2 YSYEKL. Trimming removed 0 bases at V and 5 bases at J, with 10 bases between. The CDR3 runs to 14 residues.

The genes are TRBV11-3 and TRBJ2-7; tentatively, D is TRBD2 (5 bases). Germline lookup yields CDR1 SGHNT and CDR2 YENEEA. The CDR3 loop spans 14 amino acids. V dropped 1 base and J dropped 3 bases, with 10 bases sitting between them. This CDR3 reads CASSLGPGNYEQYF. Written as DNA, the CDR3 is TGTGCCAGCAGCTTAGGGCCCGGGAACTACGAGCAGTACTTC.

This clone has a count of ten or more. The V and J genes are TRBV28 and TRBJ2-1, with TRBD2 identical over 8 bases. In germline, CDR1 is MDHEN, CDR2 SYDVKM. This CDR3 has 14 amino acids. V shed 7 bases and J 3 bases; nucleotides not matched to a gene: 5. The CDR3 loop reads CASIVSGSYNEQFF. CDR3 bases: TGTGCCAGCATCGTCAGCGGGAGCTACAATGAGCAGTTCTTC.

This clone was seen repeatedly, ten times or more. CDR3: CASSPEAAGYTF. CDR3 DNA sequence: TGTGCCAGCAGCCCCGAGGCCGCCGGCTACACCTTC. The chain has TRBV7-9 and TRBJ1-2, with D hard to call. This CDR3 region has 12 residues. Germline CDR1 and CDR2: SEHNR and FQNEAQ (reference sequence). V lost 5 bases, J lost 8 bases, and 12 bases lay in between.

This clone was seen only a few times. The chain has TRBV18 and TRBJ1-5; 9 positions match TRBD1. CDR3 length equals 15 residues. V lost 6 bases, J lost 3 bases, and 6 bases stayed unmatched. The germline V gene has CDR1 KGHSH and CDR2 LQKENI. The CDR3 DNA reads as TGTGCCAGCTCCTCCGGGACAGGGAACAATCAGCCCCAGCATTTT. It codes for CASSSGTGNNQPQHF.

The V gene is TRBV5-1, the J gene TRBJ1-2; 7 nucleotides line up with TRBD1. V dropped 0 bases and J dropped 8; count of bases not matched to a gene: 16. This CDR3 spans 17 amino acids. Germline V gene lookup returns CDR1 SGHRS and CDR2 YFSETQ. The CDR3 loop is CASSLDQSTGDIVGYTF. CDR3 nucleotides: TGCGCCAGCAGCTTGGACCAGTCCACAGGGGATATTGTCGGCTACACCTTC.

The chain joins TRBV7-9 to TRBJ1-1; maybe TRBD1 (5 bases). In germline, CDR1 is SEHNR, CDR2 FQNEAQ (reference sequence). This CDR3 has 13 residues. The V and J ends lost 5 bases and 11 bases respectively, with 18 bases between them. The CDR3 protein is CASSPLLGAGAFF. CDR3 nucleotides: TGTGCCAGCAGCCCACTTCTAGGGGCCGGGGCTTTCTTT.

This clone was recorded a few times. This sequence joins TRBV18 and TRBJ2-7, with TRBD2 matching 13 bases. V gave up 3 bases and J gave up 5 bases; unmatched junction bases: 7. Germline-derived CDR1 and CDR2 are KGHSH and LQKENI. This CDR3 contains 16 residues. The DNA of the CDR3 is TGTGCCAGCTCACCGGCAGGACTAGCGGGAGCCAACGAGCAGTACTTC. The encoded protein is CASSPAGLAGANEQYF.

The chain is built from TRBV27 and TRBJ1-5, with TRBD1 matching 9 bases. Germline V gene data show CDR1 as MNHEY and CDR2 as SMNVEV (reference sequence). This CDR3 region has 15 residues. V shed 6 bases, J shed 5 bases, and the junction held 8 bases outside the gene matches. CDR3 amino acids: CASSPGQGKYQPQHF. The DNA for the CDR3 is TGTGCCAGCAGCCCCGGACAGGGGAAATATCAGCCCCAGCATTTT.

The genes are TRBV2 and TRBJ1-1; 8 positions agree with TRBD1. V lost 8 bases, J lost 6 bases, and 5 bases stayed unmatched. CDR1 and CDR2 (germline): SNHLY, FYNNEI. This CDR3 is 12 amino acids long. CDR3 coding DNA: TGTGCCAGCCTCGACAGGGGCTCTGAAGCTTTCTTT. Its translation: CASLDRGSEAFF. Looking up the rest from reference TRBV2 and TRBJ1-1 gives the full variable domain: EPEVTQTPSHQVTQMGQEVILRCVPISNHLYFYWYRQILGQKVEFLVSFYNNEISEKSEIFDDQFSVERPDGSNFTLKIRSTKLEDSAMYFCASLDRGSEAFFGQGTRLTVV.